The T cell receptor (beta chain) under discussion was sequenced for a study of cytomegalovirus exposure and HLA in healthy donors. Study-level results: The listing of roughly 160 TCR beta chains classed them as cytomegalovirus-associated. As confirmed in vitro, a few CMV-associated chains were specific for CMV antigens. Fewer N-insertions than the 666-donor mean were reportedly shown by an Asian-associated ancestry cluster in a later analysis.

PCR primers comprised 60 Vbeta and 13 Jbeta primers. Method: immunoSEQ multiplex PCR; TCRdb's copy keeps in-frame clones and lacks some. The sample has more than 95,000 clones, around 76% seen once. Trimming at V came to 8 bases and at J to 0 bases, leaving 10 bases not matched to a gene. Germline loops: CDR1 MDHEN, CDR2 SYDVKM. This CDR3 has 16 amino acids. These donors counted as nominally healthy when sampled, but unrecorded immune exposures were likely. Note on this clone: Antigen: not known.

Sequencing was carried out using PBMCs. The TCR comes from a man aged 50 to 59 in good health and CMV-seropositive. The chain recombines TRBV28 with TRBJ2-1, with TRBD2 matching over 7 bases. The CDR3 DNA reads TGTGCCAGCCTCCCCGTGGGGGGGAGCTCCTACAATGAGCAGTTCTTC. Its translation: CASLPVGGSSYNEQFF. Based on the CDR3 plus reference TRBV28 and TRBJ2-1, the full variable domain is DVKVTQSSRYLVKRTGEKVFLECVQDMDHENMFWYRQDPGLGLRLIYFSYDVKMKEKGDIPEGYSVSREKKERFSLILESASTNQTSMYLCASLPVGGSSYNEQFFGPGTRLTVL.